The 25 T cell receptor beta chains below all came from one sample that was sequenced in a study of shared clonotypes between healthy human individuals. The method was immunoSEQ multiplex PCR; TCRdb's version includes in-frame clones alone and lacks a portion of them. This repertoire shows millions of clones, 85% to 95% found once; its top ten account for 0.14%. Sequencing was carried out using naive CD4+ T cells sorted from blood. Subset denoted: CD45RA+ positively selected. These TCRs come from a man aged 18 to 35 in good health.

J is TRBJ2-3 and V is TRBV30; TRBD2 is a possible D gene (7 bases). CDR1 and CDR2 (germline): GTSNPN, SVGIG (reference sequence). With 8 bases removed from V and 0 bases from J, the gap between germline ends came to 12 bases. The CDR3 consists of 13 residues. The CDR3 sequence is CAGGGGSTDTQYF. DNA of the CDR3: TGTGCCGGGGGGGGCGGTAGCACAGATACGCAGTATTTT.

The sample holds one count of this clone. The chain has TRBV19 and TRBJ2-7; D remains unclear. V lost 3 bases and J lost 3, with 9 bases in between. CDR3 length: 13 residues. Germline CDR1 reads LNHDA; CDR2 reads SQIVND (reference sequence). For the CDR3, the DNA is TGTGCCAGTAGTATGGCAGGACGCTACGAGCAGTACTTC. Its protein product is CASSMAGRYEQYF.

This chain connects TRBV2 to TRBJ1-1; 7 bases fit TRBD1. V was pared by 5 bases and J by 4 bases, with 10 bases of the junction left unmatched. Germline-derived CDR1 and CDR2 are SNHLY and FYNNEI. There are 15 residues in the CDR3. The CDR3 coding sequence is TGTGCCAGCAGTAAGAACCCAGGGGGGGCCACTGAAGCTTTCTTT. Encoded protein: CASSKNPGGATEAFF.

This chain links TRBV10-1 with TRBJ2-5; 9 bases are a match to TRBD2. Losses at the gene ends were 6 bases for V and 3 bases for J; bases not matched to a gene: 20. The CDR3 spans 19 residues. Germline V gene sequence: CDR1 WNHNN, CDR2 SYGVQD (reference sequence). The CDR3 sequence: CASRPPRLAEDWVEETQYF. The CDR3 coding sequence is TGCGCCAGCAGACCACCCCGACTAGCGGAAGACTGGGTAGAAGAGACCCAGTACTTC.

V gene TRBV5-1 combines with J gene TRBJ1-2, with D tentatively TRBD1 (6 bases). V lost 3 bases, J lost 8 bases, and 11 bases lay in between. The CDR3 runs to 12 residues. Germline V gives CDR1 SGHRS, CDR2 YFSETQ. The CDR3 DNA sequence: TGCGCCAGCAGCTGGGGGGGCGACGGCTACACCTTC. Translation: CASSWGGDGYTF.

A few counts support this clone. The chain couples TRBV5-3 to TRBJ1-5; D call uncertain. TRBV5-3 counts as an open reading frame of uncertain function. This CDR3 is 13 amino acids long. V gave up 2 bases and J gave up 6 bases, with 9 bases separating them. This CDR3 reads CARSFPDCQPQHF. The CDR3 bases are TGTGCCAGAAGCTTTCCCGATTGTCAGCCCCAGCATTTT.

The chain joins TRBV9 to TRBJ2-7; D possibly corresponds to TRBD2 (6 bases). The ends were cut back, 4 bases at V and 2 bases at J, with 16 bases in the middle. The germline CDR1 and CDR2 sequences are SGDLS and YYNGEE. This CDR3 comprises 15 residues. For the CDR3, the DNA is TGTGCCAGCAGCCCCACCCCGGGACTGCCCTACGAGCAGTACTTC. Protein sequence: CASSPTPGLPYEQYF.

As DNA, the CDR3 is TGCGCCAGCAGCCAACTAGCGGGGGGGAAGTCAGATACGCAGTATTTT. Translation: CASSQLAGGKSDTQYF. The gene calls are TRBV10-1 and TRBJ2-3, with TRBD2 matching 13 bases. The germline gives CDR1 WNHNN, CDR2 SYGVQD (reference sequence). This CDR3 has 16 amino acids. V was clipped by 6 bases and J by 4 bases; unmatched bases: 7.

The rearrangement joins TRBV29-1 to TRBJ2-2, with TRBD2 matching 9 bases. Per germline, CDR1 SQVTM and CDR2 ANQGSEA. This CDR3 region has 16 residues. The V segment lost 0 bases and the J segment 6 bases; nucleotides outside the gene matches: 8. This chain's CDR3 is CSVEDRASGVPGELFF. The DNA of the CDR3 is TGCAGCGTTGAAGATCGGGCTAGCGGGGTACCCGGGGAGCTGTTTTTT.

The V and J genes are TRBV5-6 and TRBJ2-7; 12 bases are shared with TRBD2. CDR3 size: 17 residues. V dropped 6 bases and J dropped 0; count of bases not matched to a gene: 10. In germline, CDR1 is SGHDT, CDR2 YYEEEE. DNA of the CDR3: TGTGCCAGCACACTGACTAGCGGGGGCGCCAACTCCTACGAGCAGTACTTC. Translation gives CASTLTSGGANSYEQYF. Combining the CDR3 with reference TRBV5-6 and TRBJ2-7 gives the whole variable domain DAGVTQSPTHLIKTRGQQVTLRCSPKSGHDTVSWYQQALGQGPQFIFQYYEEEERQRGNFPDRFSGHQFPNYSSELNVNALLLGDSALYLCASTLTSGGANSYEQYFGPGTRLTVT.

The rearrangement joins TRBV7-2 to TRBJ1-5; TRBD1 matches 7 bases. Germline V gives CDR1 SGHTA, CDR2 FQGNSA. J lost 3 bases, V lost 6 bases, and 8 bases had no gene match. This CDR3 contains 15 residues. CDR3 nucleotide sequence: TGTGCCAGCAGACCCCAGGGGGGCCTCAATCAGCCCCAGCATTTT. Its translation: CASRPQGGLNQPQHF. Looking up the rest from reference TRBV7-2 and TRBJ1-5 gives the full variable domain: GAGVSQSPSNKVTEKGKDVELRCDPISGHTALYWYRQSLGQGLEFLIYFQGNSAPDKSGLPSDRFSAERTGGSVSTLTIQRTQQEDSAVYLCASRPQGGLNQPQHFGDGTRLSIL.

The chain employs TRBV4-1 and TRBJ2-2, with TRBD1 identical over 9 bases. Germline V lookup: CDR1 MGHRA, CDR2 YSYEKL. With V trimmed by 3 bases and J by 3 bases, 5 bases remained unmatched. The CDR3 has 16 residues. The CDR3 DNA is TGCGCCAGCAGCCAGTCAGGGACAGGGCACACCGGGGAGCTGTTTTTT. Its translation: CASSQSGTGHTGELFF.

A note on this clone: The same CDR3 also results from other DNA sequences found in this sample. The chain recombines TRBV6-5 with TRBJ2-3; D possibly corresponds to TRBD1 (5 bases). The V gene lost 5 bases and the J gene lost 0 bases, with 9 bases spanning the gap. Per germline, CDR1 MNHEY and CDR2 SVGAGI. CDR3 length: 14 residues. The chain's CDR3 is CASSRGASTDTQYF. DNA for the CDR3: TGTGCCAGCAGTAGGGGTGCTAGCACAGATACGCAGTATTTT.

In DNA form, the CDR3 reads TGTGCCAGCAGCAAAAGTGGGGCAGGGGGCAACTATGGCTACACCTTC. It specifies CASSKSGAGGNYGYTF. This chain joins TRBV21-1 and TRBJ1-2; TRBD1 is the table's D call, not checked against the DNA. TRBV21-1 is deemed a pseudogene. CDR3 length: 16 residues.

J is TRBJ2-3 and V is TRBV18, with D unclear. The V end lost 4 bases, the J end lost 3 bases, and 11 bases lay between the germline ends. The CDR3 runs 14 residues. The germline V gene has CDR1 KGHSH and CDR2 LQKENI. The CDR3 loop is CASSRLGVTDTQYF. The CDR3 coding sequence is TGTGCCAGCTCACGGCTTGGGGTTACAGATACGCAGTATTTT.

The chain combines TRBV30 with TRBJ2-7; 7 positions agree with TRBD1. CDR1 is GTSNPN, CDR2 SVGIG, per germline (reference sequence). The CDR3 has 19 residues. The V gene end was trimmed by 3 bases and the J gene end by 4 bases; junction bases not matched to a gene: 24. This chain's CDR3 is CAWRPLGQGEPSGQYEQYF. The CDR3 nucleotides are TGTGCCTGGAGGCCCCTTGGGCAGGGGGAACCATCGGGGCAATACGAGCAGTACTTC.

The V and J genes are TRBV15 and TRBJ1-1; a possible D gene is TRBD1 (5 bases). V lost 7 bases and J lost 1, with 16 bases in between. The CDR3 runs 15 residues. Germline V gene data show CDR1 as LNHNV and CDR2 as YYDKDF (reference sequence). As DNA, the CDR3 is TGTGCCACCACCCCGGGACGCCTCGAGAACACTGAAGCTTTCTTT. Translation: CATTPGRLENTEAFF.

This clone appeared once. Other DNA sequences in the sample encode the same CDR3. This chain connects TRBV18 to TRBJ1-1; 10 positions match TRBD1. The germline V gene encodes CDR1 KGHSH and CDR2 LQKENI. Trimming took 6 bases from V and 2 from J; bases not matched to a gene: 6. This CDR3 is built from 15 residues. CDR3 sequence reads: CASSPRQGANTEAFF. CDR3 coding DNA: TGTGCCAGCTCCCCCAGACAGGGGGCAAACACTGAAGCTTTCTTT.

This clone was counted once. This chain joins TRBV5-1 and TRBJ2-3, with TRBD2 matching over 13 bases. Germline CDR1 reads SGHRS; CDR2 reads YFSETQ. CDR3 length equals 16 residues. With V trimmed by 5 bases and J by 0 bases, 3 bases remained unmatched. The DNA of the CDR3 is TGCGCCAGCAGTGGACTAGCGGGAGTTAGCACAGATACGCAGTATTTT. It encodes CASSGLAGVSTDTQYF.

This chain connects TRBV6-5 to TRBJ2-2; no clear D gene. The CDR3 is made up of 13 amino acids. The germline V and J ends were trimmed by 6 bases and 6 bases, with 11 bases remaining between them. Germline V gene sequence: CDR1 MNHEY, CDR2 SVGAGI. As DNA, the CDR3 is TGTGCCAGCAGAATGGTCCGGGCCGGGGAGCTGTTTTTT. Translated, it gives CASRMVRAGELFF.

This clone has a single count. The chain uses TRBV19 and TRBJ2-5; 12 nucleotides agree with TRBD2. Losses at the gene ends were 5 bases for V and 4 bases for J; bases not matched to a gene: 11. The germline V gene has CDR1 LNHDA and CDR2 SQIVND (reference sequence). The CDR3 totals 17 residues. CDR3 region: CASSASGLAGARETQYF. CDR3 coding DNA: TGTGCCAGTAGTGCATCGGGACTAGCGGGCGCCCGAGAGACCCAGTACTTC.

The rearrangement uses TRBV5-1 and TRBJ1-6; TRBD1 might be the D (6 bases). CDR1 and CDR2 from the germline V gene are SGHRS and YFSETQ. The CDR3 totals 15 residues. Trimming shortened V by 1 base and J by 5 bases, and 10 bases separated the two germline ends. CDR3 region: CASSLQAGDNSPLHF. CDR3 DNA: TGCGCCAGCAGCTTGCAGGCAGGGGATAATTCACCCCTCCACTTT.

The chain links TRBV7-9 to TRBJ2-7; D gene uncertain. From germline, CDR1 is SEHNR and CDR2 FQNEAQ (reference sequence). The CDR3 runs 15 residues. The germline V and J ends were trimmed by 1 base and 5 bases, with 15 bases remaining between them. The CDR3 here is CASSLGPGVANEQYF. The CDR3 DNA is TGTGCCAGCAGCTTAGGGCCAGGCGTTGCGAACGAGCAGTACTTC.

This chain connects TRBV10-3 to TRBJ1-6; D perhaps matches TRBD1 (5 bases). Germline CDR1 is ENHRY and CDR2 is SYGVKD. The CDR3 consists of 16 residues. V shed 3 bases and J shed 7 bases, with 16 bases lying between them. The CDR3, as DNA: TGTGCCATCAGTGATTGGGGAACGGGGGGGAATTCACCCCTCCACTTT. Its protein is CAISDWGTGGNSPLHF.

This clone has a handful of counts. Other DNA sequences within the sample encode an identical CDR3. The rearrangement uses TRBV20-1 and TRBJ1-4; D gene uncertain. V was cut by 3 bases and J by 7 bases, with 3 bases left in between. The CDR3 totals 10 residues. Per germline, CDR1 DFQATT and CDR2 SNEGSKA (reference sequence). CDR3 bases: TGCAGTGCTAGGCGTGAAAAACTGTTTTTT. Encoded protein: CSARREKLFF.